These 20 T cell receptor beta chains share one sample of origin, sequenced in a study of T cell clonality in common variable immunodeficiency. Study-wide points: Reportedly, TCR beta sequences from common variable immunodeficiency showed fewer deletions and N-nucleotide insertions.

The assay was immunoSEQ multiplex PCR, and TCRdb's table has in-frame clones only and misses some. The sample has about 34,000 clones, none seen only once. Their specific antigens are unknown. The specimen was peripheral blood mononuclear cells. The origin of the receptors is a human donor with common variable immunodeficiency.

A note on this clone: Sequencing ends 3 residues short of the CDR3 end; the germline J gene provides the rest. The V and J genes are TRBV7-3 and TRBJ2-3; 7 bases line up with TRBD2. The CDR3 runs to 13 residues. V lost 6 bases, J lost 3 bases, and 3 bases stayed unmatched. Germline V gene lookup returns CDR1 SGHTA and CDR2 FQGTGA. This CDR3 reads CASSRTRTDTQYF. The part of the CDR3 DNA that was read is TGTGCCAGCAGTCGGACTAGGACAGATACG.

This clone was counted only a few times. CDR3 loop: CASSWTSGYNEQFF. The sequenced part of the CDR3 DNA is TGTGCCAGTAGCTGGACTAGCGGATACAATGAG. This chain connects TRBV19 to TRBJ2-1, with 10 bases lining up with TRBD2. The read terminates 3 residues ahead of where the CDR3 ends, so the germline J gene completes it. The CDR3 runs 14 residues. CDR1 is LNHDA, CDR2 SQIVND, per germline (reference sequence). Trimming took 6 bases from V and 4 from J; bases not matched to a gene: 3.

Ten or more counts support this clone. The read finishes 3 residues shy of the CDR3 end, and the germline J gene is used to complete it. The chain uses TRBV4-2 and TRBJ1-4; D possibly corresponds to TRBD1 (6 bases). This CDR3 spans 20 amino acids. The V end was cut by 3 bases, the J end by 0 bases, with 23 bases between. Germline V gene sequence: CDR1 LGHNA, CDR2 YNFKEQ. CDR3 protein: CASSHITGRGLGATNEKLFF. CDR3 DNA, as far as it was read: TGTGCCAGCAGCCATATTACGGGCAGGGGCCTTGGAGCAACTAATGAAAAA.

Points on this clone: The CDR3 end falls 3 residues outside the read, so it is completed with the germline J gene. The genes are TRBV19 and TRBJ1-5, with D unresolved. V was cut by 0 bases and J by 7 bases, with 10 bases left in between. Per the germline V gene, CDR1 is LNHDA and CDR2 is SQIVND (reference sequence). The CDR3 length is 14 residues. The part of the CDR3 DNA that was read is TGTGCCAGTAGTATAGATCGCGAACCCCAGCCC. Translation gives CASSIDREPQP. From start to end, the CDR3 is CASSIDREPQPQHF.

This clone has more than one count but fewer than ten. The read ends 3 residues early relative to the CDR3; the germline J gene fills the gap. V is TRBV2 and J is TRBJ2-5; 12 bases map to TRBD1. The CDR3 runs to 14 residues. CDR1 and CDR2 from the germline V gene are SNHLY and FYNNEI. J gave up 5 bases and V 5 bases, and 3 bases lay outside the gene matches. The covered CDR3 bases are TGTGCCAGCAGTAGGGACAGGGGGCGGGAGACC. Amino acid sequence: CASSRDRGRET. The full CDR3 is CASSRDRGRETQYF.

Note on this clone: The CDR3 end is not reached by the read, which stops 3 residues before it; the germline J gene fills it in. V gene TRBV2 combines with J gene TRBJ1-1, with unresolved D. V dropped 8 bases and J dropped 0 bases, with 10 bases sitting between them. The CDR3 runs to 13 residues. Germline assignment: CDR1 SNHLY and CDR2 FYNNEI. The covered CDR3 bases are TGTGCCAGCGTGGCAGAGATGAACACTGAA. Protein sequence: CASVAEMNTE. The complete CDR3 sequence is CASVAEMNTEAFF.

This clone was recorded at least ten times. The read terminates 3 residues before the CDR3 end, so the remaining end is supplied by the germline J gene. V usage is TRBV18 and J usage is TRBJ2-6; D possibly corresponds to TRBD1 (5 bases). V was cut by 5 bases and J by 0 bases, with 8 bases left in between. The germline CDR1 and CDR2 sequences are KGHSH and LQKENI. The CDR3 spans 15 residues. The chain's CDR3 is CASSDRLSGANVLTF. CDR3 bases read: TGTGCCAGCTCAGACAGACTCTCTGGGGCCAACGTC.

Only a few counts were recorded for this clone. The read terminates 3 residues ahead of where the CDR3 ends, so the germline J gene completes it. V and J are TRBV7-9 and TRBJ2-7; D may be TRBD1 (5 bases). CDR1 is SEHNR, CDR2 FQNEAQ, per germline (reference sequence). The V end was cut by 2 bases, the J end by 2 bases, with 13 bases between. This CDR3 has 15 amino acids. This CDR3 is CASSLTTEVTYEQYF. CDR3 DNA (partial): TGTGCCAGCAGCTTAACGACAGAAGTAACCTACGAG.

This clone was seen at least ten times. CDR3 sequence: CASSSGLGNYNEQFF. The covered CDR3 bases are TGTGCCAGCAGCTCGGGACTAGGAAACTACAATGAG. The chain has TRBV7-3 and TRBJ2-1; 8 bases align to TRBD2. The read finishes 3 residues shy of the CDR3 end, and the germline J gene is used to complete it. Germline values: CDR1 SGHTA, CDR2 FQGTGA. V gave up 4 bases and J gave up 3 bases; unmatched junction bases: 5. The CDR3 extends over 15 amino acids. Together with reference TRBV7-3 and TRBJ2-1, the CDR3 gives the full variable domain: GAGVSQTPSNKVTEKGKYVELRCDPISGHTALYWYRQSLGQGPEFLIYFQGTGAADDSGLPNDRFFAVRPEGSVSTLKIQRTERGDSAVYLCASSSGLGNYNEQFFGPGTRLTVL.

This clone was observed a few times. The read finishes 3 residues shy of the CDR3 end, and the germline J gene is used to complete it. The chain combines TRBV6-2 or TRBV6-3 with TRBJ2-7, with 7 bases aligning to TRBD1. The length of the CDR3 is 14 residues. CDR1 and CDR2 from the germline V gene are MNHEY and SVGEGT. Trimming removed 4 bases from V and 5 bases from J; junction bases left unmatched: 8. CDR3 DNA, as far as it was read: TGTGCCAGCAGTTCAAGACAGGGACCCCACGAG. Its protein product is CASSSRQGPHE. Given in full, the CDR3 is CASSSRQGPHEQYF.

This clone has just a few counts. Coverage ceases 3 residues before the CDR3 finishes, and the germline J gene fills in the end. The chain couples TRBV7-3 to TRBJ2-6; a possible D gene is TRBD1 (6 bases). In germline, CDR1 is SGHTA, CDR2 FQGTGA. V was pared by 2 bases and J by 1 base, with 12 bases between. The CDR3 is 17 amino acids. The CDR3 spells CASSLYGQRSGANVLTF. CDR3 DNA (partial): TGTGCCAGCAGCTTATATGGACAGAGATCTGGGGCCAACGTC.

With respect to this clone: Read coverage stops 3 residues before the CDR3 terminus; the germline J gene supplies the remainder. The genes are TRBV11-2 and TRBJ1-1; possibly TRBD1 for D (5 bases). Germline CDR1 SGHAT, CDR2 FQNNGV. The V end was cut by 2 bases, the J end by 2 bases, with 12 bases between. The CDR3 loop spans 15 amino acids. CDR3: CASSLLGGRNTEAFF. The CDR3 DNA, read in part, is TGTGCCAGCAGCTTACTGGGGGGTCGCAACACTGAA.

This clone is labeled as medium-sized. The CDR3 is cut off 3 residues early in the read; its end comes from the germline J gene. The chain combines TRBV7-3 with TRBJ2-2; a weak D match, TRBD1 (6 bases). Per the germline V gene, CDR1 is SGHTA and CDR2 is FQGTGA. V was clipped by 3 bases and J by 3 bases, with 8 bases between them. This CDR3 contains 14 residues. CDR3 DNA, as far as it was read: TGTGCCAGCAGCTTGACAGGTTACACCGGGGAG. Translating it yields CASSLTGYTGE. The complete CDR3 protein is CASSLTGYTGELFF.

This clone was observed a handful of times. The read halts 3 residues ahead of the CDR3 end, with the missing end drawn from the germline J gene. This sequence joins TRBV20-1 and TRBJ2-7; 9 nucleotides match TRBD2. The germline V gene has CDR1 DFQATT and CDR2 SNEGSKA (reference sequence). After removal of 1 base from V and 4 bases from J, the junction contained 11 bases not matched to a gene. The CDR3 loop spans 16 amino acids. This chain's CDR3 is CSARGSRREGRYEQYF. The sequenced part of the CDR3 DNA is TGCAGTGCTAGAGGTTCGAGGCGGGAGGGCCGGTACGAG.

CDR3 sequence reads: CASSLGLSGQETQYF. The part of the CDR3 DNA that was read is TGTGCCAGCAGCTTGGGACTTAGCGGGCAAGAGACC. The V and J genes are TRBV7-9 and TRBJ2-5; TRBD2 agrees at 7 bases. From the germline J gene comes the end of the CDR3, since the read stops 3 residues before it. V gave up 3 bases and J gave up 2 bases; unmatched junction bases: 6. In germline, CDR1 is SEHNR, CDR2 FQNEAQ (reference sequence). The CDR3 runs 15 residues.

The table lists this clone with a few counts. Coverage ceases 3 residues before the CDR3 finishes, and the germline J gene fills in the end. The rearrangement links TRBV6-1 to TRBJ1-1; D uncertain. Germline V gives CDR1 MNHNS, CDR2 SASEGT. The germline V and J ends were trimmed by 0 bases and 0 bases, with 8 bases remaining between them. The CDR3 runs 15 residues. CDR3 DNA (partial): TGTGCCAGCAGTGAAGCGGGCCAGATGAACACTGAA. As protein: CASSEAGQMNTE. Given in full, the CDR3 is CASSEAGQMNTEAFF.

As concerns this clone: The DNA ends 3 residues before the CDR3 does, and the rest of the CDR3 is filled in from the germline J gene. The chain employs TRBV7-2 and TRBJ2-7; 11 positions agree with TRBD2. V dropped 5 bases and J dropped 4; count of bases not matched to a gene: 4. Per the germline V gene, CDR1 is SGHTA and CDR2 is FQGNSA. The CDR3 covers 14 residues. The CDR3 reads CASSPGTSGYEQYF. The CDR3 DNA, read in part, is TGTGCCAGCAGCCCCGGGACTAGCGGTTACGAG.

There are many counts of this clone. Read data end 3 residues before the CDR3 end; the end is taken from the germline J gene. This chain uses TRBV19 with TRBJ2-3, with 7 bases aligning to TRBD2. The germline V gene encodes CDR1 LNHDA and CDR2 SQIVND (reference sequence). The CDR3 loop spans 15 amino acids. Germline trimming cut 3 bases from V and 1 base from J; bases unmatched to any gene: 4. The sequenced CDR3 bases are TGTGCCAGTAGTATGGGGGGGGTTCGCACAGATACG. This gives the protein CASSMGGVRTDT. In full, the CDR3 reads CASSMGGVRTDTQYF. The complete variable domain, with remaining parts taken from reference TRBV19 and TRBJ2-3, reads DGGITQSPKYLFRKEGQNVTLSCEQNLNHDAMYWYRQDPGQGLRLIYYSQIVNDFQKGDIAEGYSVSREKKESFPLTVTSAQKNPTAFYLCASSMGGVRTDTQYFGPGTRLTVL.

This clone came up many times. The observed sequence ends 3 residues before the CDR3 terminus, with the missing tail filled in from the germline J gene. The rearrangement links TRBV7-2 to TRBJ2-7; D might be TRBD2 (6 bases). V gave up 5 bases and J gave up 0 bases, with 11 bases separating them. Per germline, CDR1 SGHTA and CDR2 FQGNSA. This CDR3 is built from 14 residues. The CDR3 sequence: CASSPDYLSYEQYF. The sequenced CDR3 bases are TGTGCCAGCAGCCCGGACTACCTCTCCTACGAG.

This clone occurred many times. CDR3 sequence reads: CASSTDGDSGNTIYF. CDR3 bases read: TGTGCCAGTAGTACCGACGGGGACTCTGGAAACACC. The gene calls are TRBV19 and TRBJ1-3; D gene unclear. The read terminates 3 residues ahead of where the CDR3 ends, so the germline J gene completes it. This CDR3 is 15 amino acids long. Trimming cost V 4 bases and J 0 bases, with 10 bases left between them. CDR1 LNHDA and CDR2 SQIVND come from the germline V gene (reference sequence).